This TCR beta chain emerged from a study of blood T cell repertoires in COVID-19. This table comes from immunoSEQ multiplex PCR, and its TCRdb copy is limited to in-frame clones, with some not included. The data show 150,000 or so clones, over 60% seen once. V dropped 0 bases and J dropped 6 bases, with 17 bases sitting between them. The CDR3 is made up of 16 amino acids. Looked up from germline, CDR1 is SGHNT and CDR2 is YYREEE (reference sequence). The chain is built from TRBV5-4 and TRBJ2-3, with D tentatively TRBD2 (6 bases). What was sequenced was peripheral blood. This receptor was taken from a woman aged 45 to 65 with active or convalescent COVID-19. The CDR3 spells CASSLAQRRGSDTQYF. The CDR3 nucleotides read TGTGCCAGCAGCTTGGCCCAAAGGAGGGGATCCGATACGCAGTATTTT.